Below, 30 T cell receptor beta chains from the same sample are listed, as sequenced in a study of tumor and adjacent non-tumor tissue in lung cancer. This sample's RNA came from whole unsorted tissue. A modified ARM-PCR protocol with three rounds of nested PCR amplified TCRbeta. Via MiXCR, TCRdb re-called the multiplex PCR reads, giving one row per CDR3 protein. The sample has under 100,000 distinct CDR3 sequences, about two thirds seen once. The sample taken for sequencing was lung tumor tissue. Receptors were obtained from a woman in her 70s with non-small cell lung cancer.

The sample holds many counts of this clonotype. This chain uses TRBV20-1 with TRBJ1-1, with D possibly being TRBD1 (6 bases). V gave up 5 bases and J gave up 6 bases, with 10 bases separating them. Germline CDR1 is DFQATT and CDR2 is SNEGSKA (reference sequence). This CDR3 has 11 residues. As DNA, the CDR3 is TGCAGTGCTGACAGGTACCCTGAAGCTTTCTTT. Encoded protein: CSADRYPEAFF.

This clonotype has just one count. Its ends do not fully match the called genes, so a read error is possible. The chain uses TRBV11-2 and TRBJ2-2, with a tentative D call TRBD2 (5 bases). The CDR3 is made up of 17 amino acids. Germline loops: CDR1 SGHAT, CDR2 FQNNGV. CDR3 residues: CAISLQRRGSGTGELFF. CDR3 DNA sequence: TGTGCCATCAGCTTACAGAGACGTGGGAGCGGAACCGGGGAACTGTTTTTT.

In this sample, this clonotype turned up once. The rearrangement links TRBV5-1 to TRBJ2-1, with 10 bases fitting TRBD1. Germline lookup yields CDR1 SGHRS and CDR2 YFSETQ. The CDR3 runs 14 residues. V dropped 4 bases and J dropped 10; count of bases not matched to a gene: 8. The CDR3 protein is CASSPSTGGWEQFF. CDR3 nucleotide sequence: TGCGCCAGCAGCCCGTCGACAGGGGGCTGGGAGCAGTTCTTC.

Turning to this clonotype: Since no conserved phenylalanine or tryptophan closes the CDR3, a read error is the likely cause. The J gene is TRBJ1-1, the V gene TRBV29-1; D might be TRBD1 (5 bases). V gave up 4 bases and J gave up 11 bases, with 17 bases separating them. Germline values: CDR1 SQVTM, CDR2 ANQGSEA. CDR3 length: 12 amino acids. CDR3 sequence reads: CSVGPNGGEAFY. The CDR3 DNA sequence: TGCAGCGTTGGGCCTAATGGGGGTGAGGCTTTCTAT.

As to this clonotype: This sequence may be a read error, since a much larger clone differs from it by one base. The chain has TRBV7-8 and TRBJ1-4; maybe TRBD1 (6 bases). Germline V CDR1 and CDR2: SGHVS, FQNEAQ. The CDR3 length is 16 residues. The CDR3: CDSSLQGGWTNEKLFF. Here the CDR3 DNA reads TGTGACAGCAGCTTACAGGGAGGATGGACTAATGAAAAACTGTTTTTT.

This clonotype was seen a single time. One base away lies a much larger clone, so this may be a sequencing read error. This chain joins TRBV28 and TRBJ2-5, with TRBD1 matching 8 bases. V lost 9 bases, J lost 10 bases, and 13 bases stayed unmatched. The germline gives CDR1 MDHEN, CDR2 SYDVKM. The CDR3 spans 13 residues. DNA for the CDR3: TGTGCCAGTTCCCGGGACAGGTGGGGGAACCAGTACTTC. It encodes CASSRDRWGNQYF.

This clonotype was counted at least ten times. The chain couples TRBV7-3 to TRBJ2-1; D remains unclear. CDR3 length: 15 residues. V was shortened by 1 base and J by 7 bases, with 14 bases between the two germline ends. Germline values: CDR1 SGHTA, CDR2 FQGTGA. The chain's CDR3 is CASSLRNDCVNEQFF. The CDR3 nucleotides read TGTGCCAGCAGCTTAAGGAACGACTGCGTGAATGAGCAGTTCTTC.

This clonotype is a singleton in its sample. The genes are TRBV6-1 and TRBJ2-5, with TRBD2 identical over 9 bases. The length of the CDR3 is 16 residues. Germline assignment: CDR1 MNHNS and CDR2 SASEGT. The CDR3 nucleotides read TGTGTCAGACGGAAAGAGCCGACTAGCGGATTAGAGACCCAGTACTTC. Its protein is CVRRKEPTSGLETQYF.

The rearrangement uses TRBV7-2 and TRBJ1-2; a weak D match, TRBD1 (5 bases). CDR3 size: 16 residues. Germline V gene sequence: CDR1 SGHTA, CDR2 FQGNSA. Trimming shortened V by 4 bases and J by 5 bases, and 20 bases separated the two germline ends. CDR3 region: CASSSGGDSIGYGYTF. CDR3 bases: TGTGCCAGCAGCTCCGGGGGGGACTCAATTGGGTATGGCTACACCTTC. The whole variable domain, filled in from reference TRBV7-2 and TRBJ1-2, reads GAGVSQSPSNKVTEKGKDVELRCDPISGHTALYWYRQSLGQGLEFLIYFQGNSAPDKSGLPSDRFSAERTGGSVSTLTIQRTQQEDSAVYLCASSSGGDSIGYGYTFGSGTRLTVV.

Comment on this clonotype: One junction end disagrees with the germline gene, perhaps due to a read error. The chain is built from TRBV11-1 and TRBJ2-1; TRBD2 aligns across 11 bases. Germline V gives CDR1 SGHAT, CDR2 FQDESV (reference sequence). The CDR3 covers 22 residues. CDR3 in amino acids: CASSLVTVRRASGRIPYNEQLF. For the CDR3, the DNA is TGTGCCAGCAGCTTAGTAACGGTGCGGCGAGCTAGCGGGAGGATTCCTTACAATGAGCAGTTATTC. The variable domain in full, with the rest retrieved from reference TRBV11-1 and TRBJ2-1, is EAEVAQSPRYKITEKSQAVAFWCDPISGHATLYWYRQILGQGPELLVQFQDESVVDDSQLPKDRFSAERLKGVDSTLKIQPAELGDSAMYLCASSLVTVRRASGRIPYNEQLFGPGTRLTVL.

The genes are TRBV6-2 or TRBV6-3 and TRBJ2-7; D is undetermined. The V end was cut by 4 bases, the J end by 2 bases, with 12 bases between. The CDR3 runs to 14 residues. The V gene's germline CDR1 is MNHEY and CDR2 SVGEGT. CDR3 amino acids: CASSWGSQTYEQYF. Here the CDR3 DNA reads TGTGCCAGCAGTTGGGGATCCCAGACCTACGAGCAGTACTTC.

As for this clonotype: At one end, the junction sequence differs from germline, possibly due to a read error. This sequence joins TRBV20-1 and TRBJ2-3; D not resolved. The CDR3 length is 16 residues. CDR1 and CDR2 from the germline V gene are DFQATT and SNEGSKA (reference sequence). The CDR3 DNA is TGCAGTGCATCAGATCCGACGAGCCCCTTTACAGAAACGCAGTATTTT. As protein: CSASDPTSPFTETQYF.

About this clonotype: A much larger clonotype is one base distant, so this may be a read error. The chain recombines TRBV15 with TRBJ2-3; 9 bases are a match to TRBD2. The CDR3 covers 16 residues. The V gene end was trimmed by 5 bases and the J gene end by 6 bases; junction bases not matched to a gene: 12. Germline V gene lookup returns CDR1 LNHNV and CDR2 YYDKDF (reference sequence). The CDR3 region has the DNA TGTGCCACCAGCGCCCGGAAGCGGGAGGTGTGGGATACGCAGTATTTT. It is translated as CATSARKREVWDTQYF. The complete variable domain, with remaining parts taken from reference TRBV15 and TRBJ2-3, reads DAMVIQNPRYQVTQFGKPVTLSCSQTLNHNVMYWYQQKSSQAPKLLFHYYDKDFNNEADTPDNFQSRRPNTSFCFLDIRSPGLGDTAMYLCATSARKREVWDTQYFGPGTRLTVL.

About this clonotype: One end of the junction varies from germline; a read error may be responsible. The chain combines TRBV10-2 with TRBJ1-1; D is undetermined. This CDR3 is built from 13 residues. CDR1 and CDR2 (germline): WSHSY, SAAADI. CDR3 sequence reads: CASRHGYNTEVFF. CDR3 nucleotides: TGCGCCAGCAGACACGGTTATAACACTGAAGTTTTCTTT.

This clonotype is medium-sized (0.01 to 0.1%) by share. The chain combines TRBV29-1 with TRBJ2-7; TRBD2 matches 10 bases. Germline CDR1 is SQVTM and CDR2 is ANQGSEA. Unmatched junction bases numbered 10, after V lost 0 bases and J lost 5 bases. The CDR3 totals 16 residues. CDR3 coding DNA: TGCAGCGTTGAAGATAATCGGTCTAGCGGGAGCCACGAGCAGTACTTC. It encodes CSVEDNRSSGSHEQYF.

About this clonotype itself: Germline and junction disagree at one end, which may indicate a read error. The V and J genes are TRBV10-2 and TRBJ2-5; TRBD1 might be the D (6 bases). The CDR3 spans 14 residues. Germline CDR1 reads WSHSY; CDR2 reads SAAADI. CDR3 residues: CAINIAGTQETQYF. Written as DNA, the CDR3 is TGCGCCATCAACATCGCCGGGACACAAGAGACCCAATACTTC.

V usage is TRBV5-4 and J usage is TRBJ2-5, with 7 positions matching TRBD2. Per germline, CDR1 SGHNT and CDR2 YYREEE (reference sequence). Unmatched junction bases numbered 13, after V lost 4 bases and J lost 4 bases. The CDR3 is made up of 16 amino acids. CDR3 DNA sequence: TGTGCCAGCAGCGTCTCTAGCGGAGATCGGTTAGAGACCCAGTACTTC. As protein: CASSVSSGDRLETQYF. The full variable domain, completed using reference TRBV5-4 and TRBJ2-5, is ETGVTQSPTHLIKTRGQQVTLRCSSQSGHNTVSWYQQALGQGPQFIFQYYREEENGRGNFPPRFSGLQFPNYSSELNVNALELDDSALYLCASSVSSGDRLETQYFGPGTRLLVL.

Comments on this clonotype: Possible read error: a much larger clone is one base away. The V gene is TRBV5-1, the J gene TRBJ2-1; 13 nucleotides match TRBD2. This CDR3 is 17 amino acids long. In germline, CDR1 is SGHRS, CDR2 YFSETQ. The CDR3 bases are TGCGCCAGCAGCTTGGCGGGACTAGCGGGACTTTACAATGAGCAGCTCTTC. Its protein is CASSLAGLAGLYNEQLF. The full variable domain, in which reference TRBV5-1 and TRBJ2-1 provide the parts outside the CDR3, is KAGVTQTPRYLIKTRGQQVTLSCSPISGHRSVSWYQQTPGQGLQFLFEYFSETQRNKGNFPGRFSGRQFSNSRSEMNVSTLELGDSALYLCASSLAGLAGLYNEQLFGPGTRLTVL.

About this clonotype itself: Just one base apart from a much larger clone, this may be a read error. The CDR3 here is CASSTQDGGLGFATNEKLFF. The CDR3 nucleotides read TGCGCCAGCAGCACCCAGGATGGGGGTTTGGGATTTGCAACTAATGAAAAACTGTTTTTT. V is TRBV4-1 and J is TRBJ1-4, with a weak D call TRBD1 (5 bases). V was trimmed by 5 bases and J by 0 bases, leaving 25 bases between them. Germline CDR1 reads MGHRA; CDR2 reads YSYEKL. The CDR3 loop spans 20 amino acids.

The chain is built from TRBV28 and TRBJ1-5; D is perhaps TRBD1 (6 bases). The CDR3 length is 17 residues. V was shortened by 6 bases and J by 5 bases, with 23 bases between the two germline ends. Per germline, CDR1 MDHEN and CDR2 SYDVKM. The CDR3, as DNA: TGTGCCAGCAGCCCCGGATGGGGGGCTTCAAGATATCAGCCCCAGCATTTT. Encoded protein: CASSPGWGASRYQPQHF.

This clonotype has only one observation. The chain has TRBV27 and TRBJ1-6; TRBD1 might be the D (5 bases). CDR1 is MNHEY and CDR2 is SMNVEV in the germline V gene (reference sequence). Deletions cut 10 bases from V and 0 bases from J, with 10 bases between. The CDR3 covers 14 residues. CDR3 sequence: CANVDSSYNSPLHF. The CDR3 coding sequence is TGTGCCAACGTCGACAGCTCCTATAATTCACCCCTCCACTTT.

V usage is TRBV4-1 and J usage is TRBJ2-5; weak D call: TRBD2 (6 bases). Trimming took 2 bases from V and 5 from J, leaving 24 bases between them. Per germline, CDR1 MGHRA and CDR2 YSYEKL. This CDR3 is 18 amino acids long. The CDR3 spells CASSQSQAVLAGSETQYF. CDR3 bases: TGCGCCAGCAGCCAATCCCAAGCGGTGCTGGCGGGATCGGAGACCCAGTACTTC.

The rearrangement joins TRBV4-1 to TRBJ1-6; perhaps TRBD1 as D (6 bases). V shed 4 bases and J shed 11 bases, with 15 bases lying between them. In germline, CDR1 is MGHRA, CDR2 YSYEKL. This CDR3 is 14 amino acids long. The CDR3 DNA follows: TGCGCCAGCAGCCCCGTCAGGGGATTCCCACCCCTCCACTTT. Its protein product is CASSPVRGFPPLHF.

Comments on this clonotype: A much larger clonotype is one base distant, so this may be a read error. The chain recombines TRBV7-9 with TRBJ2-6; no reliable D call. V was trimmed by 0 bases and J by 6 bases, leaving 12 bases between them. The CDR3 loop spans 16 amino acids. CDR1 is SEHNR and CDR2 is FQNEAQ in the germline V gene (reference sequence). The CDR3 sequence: CASSLAWRPEANVLTF. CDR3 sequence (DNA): TGTGCCAGCAGCTTAGCCTGGCGGCCTGAGGCCAACGTCCTGACTTTC.

CDR3 in amino acids: CSARETSGGEQFF. CDR3 nucleotides: TGCAGTGCTAGGGAGACTAGCGGCGGTGAGCAGTTCTTC. V usage is TRBV20-1 and J usage is TRBJ2-1; 9 bases are shared with TRBD2. The CDR3 is made up of 13 amino acids. V dropped 3 bases and J dropped 9; count of bases not matched to a gene: 6. Germline assignment: CDR1 DFQATT and CDR2 SNEGSKA (reference sequence).

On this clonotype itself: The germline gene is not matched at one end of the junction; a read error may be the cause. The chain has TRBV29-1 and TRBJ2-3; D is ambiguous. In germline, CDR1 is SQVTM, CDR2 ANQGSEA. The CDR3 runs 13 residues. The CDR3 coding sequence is TGCAGCGTTCAACCCAAGAGCACAGATACCCAGTATTTT. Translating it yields CSVQPKSTDTQYF.

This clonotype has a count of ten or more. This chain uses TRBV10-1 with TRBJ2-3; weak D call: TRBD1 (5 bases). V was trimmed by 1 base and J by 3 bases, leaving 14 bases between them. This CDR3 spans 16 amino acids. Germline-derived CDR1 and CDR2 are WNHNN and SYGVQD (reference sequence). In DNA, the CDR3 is TGCGCCAGCAGTGAGTTGGCAGGGCTGGAAACAGATACGCAGTATTTT. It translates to CASSELAGLETDTQYF.

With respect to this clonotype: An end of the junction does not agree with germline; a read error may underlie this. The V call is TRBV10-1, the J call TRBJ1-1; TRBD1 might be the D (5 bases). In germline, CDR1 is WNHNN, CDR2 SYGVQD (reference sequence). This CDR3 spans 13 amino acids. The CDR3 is CASGVGPNTEAFF. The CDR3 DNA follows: TGCGCCAGCGGTGTGGGACCGAACACTGAAGCCTTCTTT.

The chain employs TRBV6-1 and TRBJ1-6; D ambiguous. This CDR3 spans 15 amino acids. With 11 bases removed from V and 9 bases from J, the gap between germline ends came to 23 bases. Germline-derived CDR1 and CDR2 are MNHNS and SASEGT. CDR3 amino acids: CAYSEGPGLPSPLHF. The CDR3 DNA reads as TGTGCCTACAGTGAAGGGCCAGGCTTGCCTTCACCCCTCCACTTT.

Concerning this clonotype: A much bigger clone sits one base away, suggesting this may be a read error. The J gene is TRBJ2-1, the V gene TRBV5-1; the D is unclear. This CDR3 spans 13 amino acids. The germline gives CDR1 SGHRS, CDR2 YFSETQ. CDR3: CASSSDHLDEHFF. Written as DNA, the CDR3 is TGCGCCAGCAGCTCAGATCATTTGGATGAGCATTTCTTC. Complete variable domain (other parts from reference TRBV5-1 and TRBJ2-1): KAGVTQTPRYLIKTRGQQVTLSCSPISGHRSVSWYQQTPGQGLQFLFEYFSETQRNKGNFPGRFSGRQFSNSRSEMNVSTLELGDSALYLCASSSDHLDEHFFGPGTRLTVL.